This TCR beta chain appears in the sequencing data of a study of patients and donors after allogeneic stem cell transplantation. From the RT-PCR reads, TCRdb called clonotypes with MiXCR, one entry per CDR3 protein. The sample lists 900,000 to 1,000,000 distinct CDR3 sequences, more than 15% seen once, with about 6% in the top ten. This clonotype was observed a few times. This CDR3 spans 14 amino acids. V shed 6 bases and J shed 3 bases, with 12 bases lying between them. The source material was blood, either unsorted or a sorted T cell fraction (not recorded which). The J gene is TRBJ1-3, the V gene TRBV12-3 or TRBV12-4; TRBD1 is a possible D gene (6 bases). This TCR derives from a human donor who was either an allogeneic HSCT recipient or a stem cell or donor lymphocyte infusion donor (not recorded which). It is not recorded whose cells these are; they may come from a transplant donor. DNA of the CDR3: TGTGCCAGCAGCCCGGACAGCCTTGGAAACACCATATATTTT. Protein sequence: CASSPDSLGNTIYF.